This T cell receptor (beta chain) comes out of a study of identical twins (dated by TCRdb to 2016 to 2018). Study-wide context: TCR alpha and beta repertoires from monozygotic twins, unrelated adults of various ages and cord blood were deep-sequenced to test whether fetal clonotypes persist. To rule out contamination, replicate twin experiments were performed at different times with different library preparation protocols. Here is what the overall study found, with its caveats: Because the same donors could not be followed over many years, conclusions were based on cross-sectional statistical analysis. Zero-insertion analyses could be partly confounded by invariant T cells such as MAIT and iNKT, although diverse VJ usage argued against such confounding for most clonotypes. In beta out-of-frame sequences, excess twin sharing was weaker, because having fewer shared sequences lowered the signal-to-noise ratio. Compared with coincidental sharing between unrelated individuals, out-of-frame TCR alpha sequences shared between twins had an excess of sequences with low generation probability. Recombination models systematically underestimated out-of-frame TCR alpha sharing in monozygotic twins but agreed with sharing between unrelated individuals. Abundant cord blood beta clonotypes had fewer insertions, young adult naive repertoires showed a similar but weaker trend, and memory repertoires showed no such trend.

With respect to this clonotype: No antigen is known for it. No quality values exist for individual bases; no much larger clone is one base distant.

Only healthy Caucasian donors were included. The twin cohort comprised three pairs of female monozygotic twins, all aged about 18 to 30 years. The RNA used for TCR libraries was isolated from peripheral blood mononuclear cells. Libraries were made using 5' RACE. The instrument was an Illumina HiSeq 2000. Template switching introduced a universal primer binding site; the final cDNA contained a unique molecular identifier, enabling accurate counting of TCR cDNA molecules. Specific primers in the conserved constant-segment region were used to synthesize first-strand cDNA for the TCR alpha and beta chains. To control for contamination, every cDNA library was double barcoded, receiving both a SMART-Mk sample barcode and Illumina barcodes. TruSeq adapter sequences, together with Illumina sample barcodes, were added in two successive PCR steps. The Illumina HiSeq platform was used with custom primers to sequence TCR alpha and beta cDNA libraries. As for the authors' bioinformatics: Raw reads were processed with MiGEC to extract unique molecular identifiers, and MiXCR was used to determine CDR3 positions. Recombination models were inferred per individual with the repgenHMM and IGoR tools using an EM algorithm. Shared clonotype analysis was performed with the tcR package in R, normalizing sharing by the product of cloneset sizes. To study raw recombination without the effects of thymic and clonal selection, out-of-frame nonproductive sequences were analyzed. The public sequencing data were trimmed at Q25 with fastp and processed into clonotypes with MiXCR by TCRdb, which kept only in-frame beta chains. A single entry per CDR3 protein holds the most common genes and DNA from its merged rows. TCRdb, not the authors, supplied the V and J calls. This sample holds roughly 720,000 distinct CDR3 sequences; 18% were observed only once. Around 13% of the sample lies in the top ten.

The CDR3 contains 14 residues, cysteine and phenylalanine counted. Here the CDR3 DNA is all that survives: 42 bases in frame from base 1. Based on the germline V gene, the CDR1 and CDR2 sequences are SGHRS and YFSETQ. Trimming at the junction amounts to 1 base on V and 2 bases on J, and the germline ends lie 9 bases apart. Separately, the same data were catalogued under a study of T cells expressing NK-cell markers. That second report states: TCR beta-chain repertoires were profiled in sorted CD3+CD56+NKG2C+, CD3+CD56+NKG2C- and CD3+CD56-NKG2C+ T-cell subsets from about 8 donors. Among the eight sequenced donors, seven were HCMV-seropositive and one was HCMV-seronegative. In several experiments an anti-gammadeltaTCR antibody was added to restrict sorting to alphabetaTCR-expressing T cells. In about six donors, the dominant CD3+CD56+NKG2C+ clonotypes were found to rank among the top 10 CD8+ clonotypes and to make up about 1.0-7.5% of CD8+ T cells. Those dominant clonotypes were again the most abundant among CD3+CD56-NKG2C+ cells in several donors, at about 28.3-65%. Whether the expanded NKG2C-expressing T cell clones were specific for HCMV antigens was left unclear. All eight donors whose samples were sequenced were randomly selected healthy volunteers, three of them men and five women. To determine HCMV serostatus, a commercial ELISA kit was used to detect HCMV-specific IgG in serum. Bulk peripheral blood T-cell repertoires were additionally sequenced from unsorted PBMC for several donors. MIGEC handled demultiplexing of the reads and grouping by UMI, while MiTCR was used to assemble and quantify clonotypes. To remove erroneous sequences, TCR cDNA sequences were retained only when supported by two or more reads. The tcR package was used for downstream repertoire analysis, with clonotypes matched between fractions based on CDR3 nucleotide sequence plus V segment. VDJmatch was used to annotate antigen specificity against VDJdb, with one amino acid substitution in CDR3 allowed.

The receptor's source is a woman aged 18-29 years in good health. The receptor chain draws on TRBV5-1 and TRBJ1-2; the D gene is unclear. The sequenced material came from PBMCs. The nucleotide sequence is given as TGCGCCAGCAGCTTGATCGCAGAAAACTATGGCTACACCTTC. It is translated as CASSLIAENYGYTF.